The subject of this entry is one TCR beta chain. The antigen remains unidentified. The study subjected TCRalpha and TCRbeta cDNA to two nested PCRs of approximately 16 and 9 cycles. TCRdb reanalyzed the 5' RACE reads and collapses them to one entry per CDR3 protein, without DNA. The listing records roughly 170,000 distinct CDR3 sequences. These data belong to a study of monozygotic twins with inflammatory bowel disease. Germline V gene data show CDR1 as SGHRS and CDR2 as YFSETQ. This CDR3 region has 14 residues. Broader study findings: Support was lacking for any single strong IBD-associated signal or clonotype.

This rearrangement joins TRBV5-1 to TRBJ1-2; TCRdb proposes TRBD1, but this gene call is untestable without DNA. The sequenced material came from blood. The clonotype originates from a human donor with ulcerative colitis or Crohn's disease, or a healthy co-twin of an affected twin (not recorded which). The CDR3 region is CASSPSQGEGGYTF. Full variable domain (outside the CDR3, taken from reference TRBV5-1 and TRBJ1-2): KAGVTQTPRYLIKTRGQQVTLSCSPISGHRSVSWYQQTPGQGLQFLFEYFSETQRNKGNFPGRFSGRQFSNSRSEMNVSTLELGDSALYLCASSPSQGEGGYTFGSGTRLTVV.